These 10 T cell receptor beta chains were sequenced from one sample in a study of circulating CD8 cells and anti-PD-1 response in melanoma. Each library started from about 14 ng of total RNA using the QIAseq Immune Repertoire TCR panel. TCRdb used MiXCR to reprocess the reads, holding one entry per CDR3 protein. The table records under 2,500 distinct CDR3 sequences, around 6.7% of them present only once. Live CD3+CD8+TCRalphabeta+ cells were sorted into four subsets by PD-1 and/or TIGIT. This specimen was CD8+ T cells from PBMCs, taken at baseline or after one month of anti-PD-1 therapy (not recorded which). These receptors all come from a human donor with melanoma.

This clonotype ranks as medium-sized. J is TRBJ2-3 and V is TRBV19; a weak D match, TRBD1 (5 bases). V lost 5 bases and J lost 6, with 15 bases in between. Germline CDR1 and CDR2: LNHDA and SQIVND (reference sequence). The CDR3 is 14 residues long. CDR3 region: CASSFRQPGDTQYF. CDR3 DNA sequence: TGTGCCAGTAGTTTCCGACAGCCCGGGGATACGCAGTATTTT.

This clonotype is classed as large. This chain uses TRBV5-4 with TRBJ2-3; D is ambiguous. The CDR3 extends over 12 amino acids. From germline, CDR1 is SGHNT and CDR2 YYREEE (reference sequence). Deletions cut 0 bases from V and 4 bases from J, with 3 bases between. The CDR3 DNA reads as TGTGCCAGCAGCTTGGAAGCAGATACGCAGTATTTT. Translated: CASSLEADTQYF.

CDR3 sequence: CASSIEISGANVLTF. CDR3 in DNA: TGTGCCAGTAGTATAGAGATCTCTGGGGCCAACGTCCTGACTTTC. The V call is TRBV19, the J call TRBJ2-6; D ambiguous. CDR1 LNHDA and CDR2 SQIVND come from the germline V gene (reference sequence). V dropped 0 bases and J dropped 0 bases, with 3 bases sitting between them. The CDR3 covers 15 residues.

This clonotype qualifies as medium-sized. The chain couples TRBV20-1 to TRBJ2-7, with 11 bases that match TRBD1. The V segment lost 1 base and the J segment 3 bases; nucleotides outside the gene matches: 2. The CDR3 is 14 amino acids. CDR1 and CDR2 (germline): DFQATT, SNEGSKA (reference sequence). CDR3 sequence: CSARAGQGGYEQYF. In DNA form, the CDR3 reads TGCAGTGCTAGAGCGGGACAGGGGGGCTACGAGCAGTACTTC.

By share, this clonotype counts as medium-sized. In nucleotides, the CDR3 is TGCGCCAGCAGCCACCTCGATAGCAATCAGCCCCAGCATTTT. It translates to CASSHLDSNQPQHF. This sequence joins TRBV4-1 and TRBJ1-5; D remains ambiguous. CDR3 size: 14 residues. The germline CDR1 and CDR2 sequences are MGHRA and YSYEKL. V dropped 3 bases and J dropped 0 bases, with 6 bases sitting between them.

By share of the sample, this clonotype is medium-sized (0.01 to 0.1%). The chain couples TRBV27 to TRBJ2-1; D perhaps matches TRBD1 (6 bases). V gave up 1 base and J gave up 5 bases, with 9 bases separating them. Germline V gene sequence: CDR1 MNHEY, CDR2 SMNVEV (reference sequence). CDR3 size: 14 residues. The chain's CDR3 is CASSLYQGNNEQFF. CDR3 in DNA: TGTGCCAGCAGTTTATATCAGGGGAACAATGAGCAGTTCTTC.

In its sample, this clonotype is medium-sized. The chain is built from TRBV19 and TRBJ2-7; the D gene is possibly TRBD1 (6 bases). The length of the CDR3 is 15 residues. Trimming took 5 bases from V and 0 from J, leaving 14 bases between them. Germline lookup yields CDR1 LNHDA and CDR2 SQIVND (reference sequence). In DNA form, the CDR3 reads TGTGCCAGTAGTCCGAGGGACACCAGCTCCTACGAGCAGTACTTC. It is translated as CASSPRDTSSYEQYF.

In its sample, this clonotype ranks as large. The chain uses TRBV2 and TRBJ2-7; perhaps TRBD2 as D (6 bases). The V end was cut by 7 bases, the J end by 0 bases, with 10 bases between. Germline V gene sequence: CDR1 SNHLY, CDR2 FYNNEI. This CDR3 has 13 amino acids. The CDR3 coding sequence is TGTGCCAGCATGGAGGGAAGCTCCTACGAGCAGTACTTC. Translated: CASMEGSSYEQYF.

This clonotype rates as medium-sized. The CDR3 here is CASSIGLAISYNEQFF. The CDR3 bases are TGTGCCAGCAGTATCGGACTAGCGATTTCCTACAATGAGCAGTTCTTC. This chain connects TRBV28 to TRBJ2-1, with 9 positions matching TRBD2. The CDR3 has 16 amino acids. V was pared by 5 bases and J by 1 base, with 6 bases of the junction left unmatched. Germline values: CDR1 MDHEN, CDR2 SYDVKM.

This clonotype is medium-sized by share. This sequence joins TRBV28 and TRBJ2-2, with 8 bases matching TRBD1. The CDR3 spans 15 residues. Germline V gene lookup returns CDR1 MDHEN and CDR2 SYDVKM. With V trimmed by 7 bases and J by 1 base, 5 bases remained unmatched. In DNA, the CDR3 is TGTGCCAGCACCCCGGACAGGGAGAACACCGGGGAGCTGTTTTTT. This codes for CASTPDRENTGELFF.